Sequencing of this T cell receptor (beta chain) was carried out in a study of human CD8 memory T cell subsets. As to this clonotype: Its antigen remains unknown.

Whole-study results and caveats: T cell repertoires from the stem-like memory and precursor exhausted subsets showed minimal mutual overlap.

It was UMI-labeled 5' RACE by which the TCR beta libraries were made. Using the 5' RACE reads, TCRdb records one entry per CDR3 protein without DNA. The table for this sample gives 9,500 to 12,000 distinct CDR3 sequences. The origin of this receptor is a human donor in good health. The sequencing sample was made of CD8+ T cells from PBMCs.

This CDR3 is CASSLSGGDTQYF. The rearrangement joins TRBV28 to TRBJ2-3; the D gene TCRdb calls, TRBD1, cannot be checked with no DNA. Germline CDR1 MDHEN, CDR2 SYDVKM. The CDR3 runs to 13 residues. Full variable domain (missing parts from reference TRBV28 and TRBJ2-3): DVKVTQSSRYLVKRTGEKVFLECVQDMDHENMFWYRQDPGLGLRLIYFSYDVKMKEKGDIPEGYSVSREKKERFSLILESASTNQTSMYLCASSLSGGDTQYFGPGTRLTVL.